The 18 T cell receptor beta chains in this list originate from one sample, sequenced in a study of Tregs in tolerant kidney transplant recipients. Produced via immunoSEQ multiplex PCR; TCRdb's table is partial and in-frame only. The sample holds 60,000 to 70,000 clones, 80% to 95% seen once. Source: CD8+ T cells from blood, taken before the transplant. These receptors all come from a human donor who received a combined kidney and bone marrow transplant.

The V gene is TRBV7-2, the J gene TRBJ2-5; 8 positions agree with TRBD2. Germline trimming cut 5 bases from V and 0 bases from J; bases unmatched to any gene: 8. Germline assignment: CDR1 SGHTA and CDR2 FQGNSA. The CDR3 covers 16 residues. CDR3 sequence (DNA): TGTGCCAGCAGCCCCAAAGCGGGGGAGTACCAAGAGACCCAGTACTTC. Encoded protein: CASSPKAGEYQETQYF.

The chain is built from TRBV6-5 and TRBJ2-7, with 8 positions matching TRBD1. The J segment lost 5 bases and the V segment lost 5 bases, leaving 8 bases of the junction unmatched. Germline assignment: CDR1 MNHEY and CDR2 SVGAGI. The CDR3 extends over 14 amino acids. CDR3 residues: CASSGGQGSDEQYF. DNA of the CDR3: TGTGCCAGCAGTGGAGGACAGGGATCCGACGAGCAGTACTTC.

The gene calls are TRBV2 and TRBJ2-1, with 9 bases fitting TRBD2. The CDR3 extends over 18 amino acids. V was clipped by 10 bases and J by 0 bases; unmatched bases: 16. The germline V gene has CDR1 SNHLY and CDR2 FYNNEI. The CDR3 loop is CAIGPPRREGLSYNEQFF. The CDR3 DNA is TGTGCCATTGGACCCCCTAGGCGGGAGGGCCTCTCCTACAATGAGCAGTTCTTC.

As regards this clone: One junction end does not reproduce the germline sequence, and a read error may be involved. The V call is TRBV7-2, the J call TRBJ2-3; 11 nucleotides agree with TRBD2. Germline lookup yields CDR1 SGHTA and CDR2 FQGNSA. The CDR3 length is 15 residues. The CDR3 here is CASRLAGGHGDTQYF. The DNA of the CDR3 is TGTGCCAGCAGGTTAGCGGGGGGGCATGGAGATACGCAGTATTTT.

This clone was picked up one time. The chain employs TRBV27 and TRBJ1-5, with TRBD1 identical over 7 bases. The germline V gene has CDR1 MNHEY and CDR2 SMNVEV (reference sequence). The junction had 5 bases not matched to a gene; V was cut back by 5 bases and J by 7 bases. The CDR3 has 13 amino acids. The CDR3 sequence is CASSVTGLQPQHF. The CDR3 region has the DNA TGTGCCAGCAGTGTGACAGGGTTGCAGCCCCAGCATTTT.

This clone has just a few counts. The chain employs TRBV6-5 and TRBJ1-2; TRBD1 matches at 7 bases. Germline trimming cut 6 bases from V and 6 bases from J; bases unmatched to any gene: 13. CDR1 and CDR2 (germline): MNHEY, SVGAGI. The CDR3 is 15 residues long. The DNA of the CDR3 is TGTGCCAGCAGCCCGACCTGGGACAGCGTGCATGGCTACACCTTC. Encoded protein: CASSPTWDSVHGYTF.

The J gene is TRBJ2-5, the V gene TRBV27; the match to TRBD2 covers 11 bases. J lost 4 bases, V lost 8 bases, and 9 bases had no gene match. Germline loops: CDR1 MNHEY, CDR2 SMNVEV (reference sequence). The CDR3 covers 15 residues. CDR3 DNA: TGTGCCAGCGGACCCATAGCGGGGGGGCGAGAGACCCAGTACTTC. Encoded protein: CASGPIAGGRETQYF.

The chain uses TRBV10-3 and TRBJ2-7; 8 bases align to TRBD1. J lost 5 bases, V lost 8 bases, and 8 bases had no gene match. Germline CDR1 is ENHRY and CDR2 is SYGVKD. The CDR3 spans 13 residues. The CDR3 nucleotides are TGTGCCATCGCCGGGACAGGTGGGGACGAGCAGTACTTC. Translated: CAIAGTGGDEQYF.

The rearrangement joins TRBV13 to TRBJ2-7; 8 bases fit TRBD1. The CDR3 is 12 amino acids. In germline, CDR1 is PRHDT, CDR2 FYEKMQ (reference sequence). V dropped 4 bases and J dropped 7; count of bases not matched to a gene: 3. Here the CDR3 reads CASSSTGGEQYF. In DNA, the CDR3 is TGTGCCAGCAGCTCAACAGGGGGAGAGCAGTACTTC.

The CDR3, as DNA: TGTGCCAGCAGTTTAACAGGTCAGGGACACCGGTTCTACGAGCAGTACTTC. Encoded protein: CASSLTGQGHRFYEQYF. V usage is TRBV27 and J usage is TRBJ2-7; maybe TRBD1 (6 bases). V lost 2 bases and J 3 bases, leaving 20 bases between the germline ends. Germline lookup yields CDR1 MNHEY and CDR2 SMNVEV (reference sequence). CDR3 length: 17 amino acids.

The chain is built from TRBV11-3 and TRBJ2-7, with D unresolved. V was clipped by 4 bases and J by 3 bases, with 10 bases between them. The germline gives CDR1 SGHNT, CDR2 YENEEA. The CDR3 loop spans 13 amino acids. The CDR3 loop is CASSSNTGYEQYF. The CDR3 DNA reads TGTGCCAGCAGCTCCAACACGGGCTACGAGCAGTACTTC. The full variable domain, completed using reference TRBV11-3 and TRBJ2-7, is EAGVVQSPRYKIIEKKQPVAFWCNPISGHNTLYWYLQNLGQGPELLIRYENEEAVDDSQLPKDRFSAERLKGVDSTLKIQPAELGDSAVYLCASSSNTGYEQYFGPGTRLTVT.

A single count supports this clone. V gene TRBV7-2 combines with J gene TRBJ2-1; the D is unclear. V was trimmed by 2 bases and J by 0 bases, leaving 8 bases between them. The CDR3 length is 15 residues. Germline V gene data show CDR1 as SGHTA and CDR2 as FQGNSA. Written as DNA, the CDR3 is TGTGCCAGCAGCTTAATCGTGAGCTCCTACAATGAGCAGTTCTTC. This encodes CASSLIVSSYNEQFF.

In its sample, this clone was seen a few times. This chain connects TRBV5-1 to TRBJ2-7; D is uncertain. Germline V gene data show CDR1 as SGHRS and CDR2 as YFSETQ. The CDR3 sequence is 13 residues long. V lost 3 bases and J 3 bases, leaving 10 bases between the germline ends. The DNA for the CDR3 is TGCGCCAGCAGCTCAACAGAAAACTACGAGCAGTACTTC. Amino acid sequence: CASSSTENYEQYF.

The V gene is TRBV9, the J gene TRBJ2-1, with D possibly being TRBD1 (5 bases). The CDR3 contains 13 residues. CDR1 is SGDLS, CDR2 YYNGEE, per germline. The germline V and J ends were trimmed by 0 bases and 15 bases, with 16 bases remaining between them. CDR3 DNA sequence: TGTGCCAGCAGCGTAGCCCTGGCAGGGTTCCCGTTCTTC. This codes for CASSVALAGFPFF.

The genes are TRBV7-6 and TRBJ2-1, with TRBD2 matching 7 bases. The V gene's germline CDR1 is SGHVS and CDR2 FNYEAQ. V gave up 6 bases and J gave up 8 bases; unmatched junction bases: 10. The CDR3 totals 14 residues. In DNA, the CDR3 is TGTGCCAGCAGTCCCTTGGCAGGGAGGGATGAGCAGTTCTTC. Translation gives CASSPLAGRDEQFF.

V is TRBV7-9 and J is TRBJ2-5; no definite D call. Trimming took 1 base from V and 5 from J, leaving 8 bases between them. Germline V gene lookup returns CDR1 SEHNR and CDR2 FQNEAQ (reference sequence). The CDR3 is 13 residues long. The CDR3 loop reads CASSLVSWETQYF. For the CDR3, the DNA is TGTGCCAGCAGCTTAGTTAGCTGGGAGACCCAGTACTTC.

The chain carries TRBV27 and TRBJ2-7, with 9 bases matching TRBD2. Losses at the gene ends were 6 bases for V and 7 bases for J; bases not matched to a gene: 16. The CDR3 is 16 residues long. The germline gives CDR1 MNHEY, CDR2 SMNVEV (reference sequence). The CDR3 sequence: CASSPSSGKLTWEQYF. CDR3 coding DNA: TGTGCCAGCAGCCCCTCTAGCGGGAAATTGACTTGGGAGCAGTACTTC.

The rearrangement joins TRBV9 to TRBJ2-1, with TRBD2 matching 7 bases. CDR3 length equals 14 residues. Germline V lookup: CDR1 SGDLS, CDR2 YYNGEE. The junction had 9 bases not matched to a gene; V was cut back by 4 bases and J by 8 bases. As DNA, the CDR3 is TGTGCCAGCAGCACCGGACTAGTTATGGATGAGCAGTTCTTC. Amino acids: CASSTGLVMDEQFF.